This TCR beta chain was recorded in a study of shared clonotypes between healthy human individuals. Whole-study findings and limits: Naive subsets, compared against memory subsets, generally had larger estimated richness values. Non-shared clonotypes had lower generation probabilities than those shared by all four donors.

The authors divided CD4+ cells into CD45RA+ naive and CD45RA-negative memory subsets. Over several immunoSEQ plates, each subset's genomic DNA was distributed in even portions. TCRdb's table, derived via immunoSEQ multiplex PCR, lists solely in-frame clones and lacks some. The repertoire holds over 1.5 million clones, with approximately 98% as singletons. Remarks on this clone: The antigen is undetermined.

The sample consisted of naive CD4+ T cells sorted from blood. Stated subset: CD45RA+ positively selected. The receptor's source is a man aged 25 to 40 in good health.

The CDR3 loop is CASSVAAGPMQFF. As DNA, the CDR3 is TGTGCCAGCAGCGTAGCCGCGGGACCGATGCAGTTCTTC. J is TRBJ2-1 and V is TRBV9; perhaps TRBD2 as D (6 bases). This CDR3 comprises 13 residues. The V end lost 0 bases, the J end lost 12 bases, and 13 bases lay between the germline ends. From germline, CDR1 is SGDLS and CDR2 YYNGEE.